These T cell receptor beta chains were read from a single sample in a study of control samples from healthy donors and cancer patients. Repertoires were generated with immunoSEQ multiplex PCR, while TCRdb's copy carries only in-frame clones and drops some. The sample yields about 130,000 clones, roughly 89% seen once. Sequenced material: blood. Source of these receptors: a man in his late teens or twenties in good health. Both conserved end residues are part of each CDR3. D genes are given only for firm matches. For some rows the clone size is stated as once, few or many, or as a class when expanded; others skip it.

CDR3nt,CDR3aa,d_gene,abundance,j_gene,v_gene
TGTGCCAGCAGCTTGGCGGCAGGGGAAAAACTGTTTTTT,CASSLAAGEKLFF,NA,NA,TRBJ1-4,TRBV7-9
TGTGCCAGCAGTTACTCGAAAGGGGGGAACGGCTATGGCTACACCTTC,CASSYSKGGNGYGYTF,NA,NA,TRBJ1-2,TRBV6-2/TRBV6-3
TGTGCCAGCAGCCAAGATTACATTTCACCCCTCCACTTT,CASSQDYISPLHF,NA,once,TRBJ1-6,TRBV14
TGTGCCAGCAGCCAGCGCGGCGCAGGGCCTGAAGCTTTCTTT,CASSQRGAGPEAFF,NA,NA,TRBJ1-1,TRBV7-2
TGTGCCAGCAGTGTTACTAGCGGGGGTTTCTACAATGAGCAGTTCTTC,CASSVTSGGFYNEQFF,TRBD2,NA,TRBJ2-1,TRBV6-1
TGTGCCAGCAGCGTAGGGTTCAATGAGCAGTTCTTC,CASSVGFNEQFF,NA,NA,TRBJ2-1,TRBV9
TGTGCCACCAGCAGCCCGGGTCGGGGGGCGGGTGAGCAGTTCTTC,CATSSPGRGAGEQFF,NA,NA,TRBJ2-1,TRBV15
TGCAGCTTAAGGCTGGCACACGGGGACAATGAGCAGTTCTTC,CSLRLAHGDNEQFF,NA,NA,TRBJ2-1,TRBV29-1
TGTGCCAGCAGCCCATTCGGGTGGGGAGTGATCGGGGAGCTGTTTTTT,CASSPFGWGVIGELFF,NA,NA,TRBJ2-2,TRBV3-1/TRBV3-2
TGCGCCAGCAGCCAAGACCGGGGGGGCGGTGAAAAACTGTTTTTT,CASSQDRGGGEKLFF,NA,once,TRBJ1-4,TRBV4-1
TGTGCCAGCAGCCAAGGTTCAGGAATCGAGCAGTACTTC,CASSQGSGIEQYF,NA,NA,TRBJ2-7,TRBV11-2
TGTGCCAGCAGTTTAACTAACACCGGGGAGCTGTTTTTT,CASSLTNTGELFF,NA,NA,TRBJ2-2,TRBV6-6
TGTGCCTGGAGTGTAGGGAATCACGGGGAGCTGTTTTTT,CAWSVGNHGELFF,NA,NA,TRBJ2-2,TRBV30
TGTGCCAGCAGTTTTGGGCCCCCCTACGAGCAGTACTTC,CASSFGPPYEQYF,NA,NA,TRBJ2-7,TRBV12-3/TRBV12-4
TGTGCCAGCAGTTATACCCATACGCCCCAGCATTTT,CASSYTHTPQHF,NA,NA,TRBJ1-5,TRBV12-3/TRBV12-4
TGTGCCTGGAGTGTCCTCGGCGGGACCTTAAATGAGCAGTTCTTC,CAWSVLGGTLNEQFF,NA,NA,TRBJ2-1,TRBV30
TGTGCCAGCAGGATTACTGCTAGCTCTGGAAACACCATATATTTT,CASRITASSGNTIYF,NA,NA,TRBJ1-3,TRBV2
TGTGCCAGTAGATCTGGGGGGGAAGAGACCCAGTACTTC,CASRSGGEETQYF,TRBD2,NA,TRBJ2-5,TRBV19
TGTGCCAGCAGCCAAGATCACAGGGAAAACATTCAGTACTTC,CASSQDHRENIQYF,NA,NA,TRBJ2-4,TRBV4-2
TGTGCCAGTACCGGGACGGGGGAGTATGAGCAGTTCTTC,CASTGTGEYEQFF,NA,once,TRBJ2-1,TRBV19
TGTGCCAGCAGGGTTAGCGGGGGGAATCAAGAGACCCAGTACTTC,CASRVSGGNQETQYF,TRBD2,NA,TRBJ2-5,TRBV7-2
TGCGCCAGCAGCTCCTTAGCGGGGGGGGCCTACGAGCAGTACTTC,CASSSLAGGAYEQYF,TRBD2,NA,TRBJ2-7,TRBV5-1
TGTGCCAGCAGCCAAGTTCCGGGGAGAACACCCCTCCACTTT,CASSQVPGRTPLHF,NA,NA,TRBJ1-6,TRBV14
TGTGCCAGCAGCTTTGAAGGAGGGGGCCCTCCCTATGGCTACACCTTC,CASSFEGGGPPYGYTF,NA,NA,TRBJ1-2,TRBV12-1
TGTGCCAGCTCATCCCCTAGCGGGGGGGCGGCAAACGAGCAGTACTTC,CASSSPSGGAANEQYF,TRBD2,NA,TRBJ2-7,TRBV18
TGTGCCAGCAGCTTCGGACTAGCGGAGACCCAGTACTTC,CASSFGLAETQYF,TRBD2,once,TRBJ2-5,TRBV7-3
TGTGCCAGCAGCCGAGACAGGGTTAACACTGAAGCTTTCTTT,CASSRDRVNTEAFF,TRBD1,NA,TRBJ1-1,TRBV7-9
TGCACCAGCAGATCTACCGGGACACTAAGCTCCTACGAGCAGTACTTC,CTSRSTGTLSSYEQYF,NA,NA,TRBJ2-7,TRBV1
TGTGCCAGCAGCTCCGGACTAGCGGGGCTAGATACGCAGTATTTT,CASSSGLAGLDTQYF,TRBD2,NA,TRBJ2-3,TRBV11-3
TGTGCCAGCAGTTGGGGGACAGGGAGCGAGCAGTACTTC,CASSWGTGSEQYF,TRBD1,NA,TRBJ2-7,TRBV6-1
TGTGCCAGTAGTATAATCGGGACGGCGGATGGCTACACCTTC,CASSIIGTADGYTF,NA,NA,TRBJ1-2,TRBV19
TGTGCCAGCAGTATCGCGGGACCGGTCCTTTATGGCTACACCTTC,CASSIAGPVLYGYTF,NA,NA,TRBJ1-2,TRBV6-5
TGTGCCAGCAGCTTGGGGACTGGGGCCTACGAGCAGTACTTC,CASSLGTGAYEQYF,NA,NA,TRBJ2-7,TRBV13
TGTGCCAGCAGCACTCGTGGGCCGAACACTGAAGCTTTCTTT,CASSTRGPNTEAFF,NA,NA,TRBJ1-1,TRBV7-3
TGTGCCAGCAGCTTGGAAGATAATTCACCCCTCCACTTT,CASSLEDNSPLHF,NA,few,TRBJ1-6,TRBV5-5
TGCGCCAGCAGCTTGACAGGGATCGGGAACACTGAAGCTTTCTTT,CASSLTGIGNTEAFF,NA,NA,TRBJ1-1,TRBV5-1
TGCGCCAGCAGTCAATCCACTTCGAGGGACAGGGCGATGGGGGCTCCTTTTTCACCCCTCCACTTT,CASSQSTSRDRAMGAPFSPLHF,TRBD1,NA,TRBJ1-6,TRBV23-1
TGCAGCGTAGAACACAGGAAAGAGACCCAGTACTTC,CSVEHRKETQYF,NA,few,TRBJ2-5,TRBV29-1
TGTGCCAGCAGCCAAGATCAGGGGCGCGGCAATCAGCCCCAGCATTTT,CASSQDQGRGNQPQHF,NA,NA,TRBJ1-5,TRBV4-2
TGTGCCAGCTCACCCAGGTCACAGGTGAACACCGGGGAGCTGTTTTTT,CASSPRSQVNTGELFF,NA,NA,TRBJ2-2,TRBV18
TGTGCCAGCAGCCAGGCCCGCTCTAGCTTCCACAATGAGCAGTTCTTC,CASSQARSSFHNEQFF,NA,NA,TRBJ2-1,TRBV3-1/TRBV3-2
TGTGCCAGCAGCCTACCCGCGCGGGGCTCTGGGGCCAACGTCCTGACTTTC,CASSLPARGSGANVLTF,NA,NA,TRBJ2-6,TRBV11-2
TGTGCTAGTGGTATCAACCTCGGACTTGAGCGATGGGCAGATACGCAGTATTTT,CASGINLGLERWADTQYF,NA,NA,TRBJ2-3,TRBV12-5
TGTGCCAGCAGCTTATCCACTGAAGCTTTCTTT,CASSLSTEAFF,NA,NA,TRBJ1-1,TRBV7-9